This TCR beta chain appears in the sequencing data of a study of blood T cell repertoires in COVID-19. Study overall: Sample material is recorded as cDNA or gDNA derived from T cells, B-cell-depleted T cells, or PBMCs.

The method was immunoSEQ multiplex PCR; TCRdb's version includes in-frame clones alone and lacks a portion of them. The data hold some 210,000 clones, with around 80% observed a single time. Participants spanned ages about 18 to 89 years and resided in some 22 US areas. Participant reports of clinical history set cohort assignment. This sequence was found in a man aged 25-45 years with acute COVID-19. The sample taken for sequencing was PBMCs or T cells enriched from blood (not recorded which).

The CDR3 sequence: CASSLPGRDSEKLFF. The CDR3 nucleotides are TGTGCCAGCAGCTTACCTGGACGGGACAGCGAAAAACTGTTTTTT. J is TRBJ1-4 and V is TRBV7-9, with TRBD1 matching 7 bases. CDR1 SEHNR and CDR2 FQNEAQ come from the germline V gene (reference sequence). After removal of 2 bases from V and 8 bases from J, the junction contained 8 bases not matched to a gene. The CDR3 is made up of 15 amino acids. Based on the CDR3 plus reference TRBV7-9 and TRBJ1-4, the full variable domain is DTGVSQNPRHKITKRGQNVTFRCDPISEHNRLYWYRQTLGQGPEFLTYFQNEAQLEKSRLLSDRFSAERPKGSFSTLEIQRTEQGDSAMYLCASSLPGRDSEKLFFGSGTQLSVL.